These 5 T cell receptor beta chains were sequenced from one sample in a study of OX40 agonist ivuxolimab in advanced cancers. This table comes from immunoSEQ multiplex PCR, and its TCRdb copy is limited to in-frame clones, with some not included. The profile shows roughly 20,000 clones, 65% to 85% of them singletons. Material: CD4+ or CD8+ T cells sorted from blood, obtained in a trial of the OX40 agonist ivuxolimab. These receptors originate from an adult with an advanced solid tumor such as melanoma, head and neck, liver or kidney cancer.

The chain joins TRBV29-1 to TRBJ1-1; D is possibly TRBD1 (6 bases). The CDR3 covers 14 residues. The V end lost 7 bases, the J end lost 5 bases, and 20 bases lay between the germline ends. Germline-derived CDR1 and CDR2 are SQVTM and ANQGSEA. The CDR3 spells CSATVQGKGTEAFF. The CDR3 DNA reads TGCAGCGCCACTGTGCAGGGGAAGGGGACTGAAGCTTTCTTT. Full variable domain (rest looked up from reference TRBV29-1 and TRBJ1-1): SAVISQKPSRDICQRGTSLTIQCQVDSQVTMMFWYRQQPGQSLTLIATANQGSEATYESGFVIDKFPISRPNLTFSTLTVSNMSPEDSSIYLCSATVQGKGTEAFFGQGTRLTVV.

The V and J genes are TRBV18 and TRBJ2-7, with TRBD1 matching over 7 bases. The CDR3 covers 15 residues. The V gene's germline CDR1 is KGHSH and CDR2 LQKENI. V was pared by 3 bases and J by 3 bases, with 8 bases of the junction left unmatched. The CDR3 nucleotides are TGTGCCAGCTCACCCCCGGGACAGTCTCTCTACGAGCAGTACTTC. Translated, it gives CASSPPGQSLYEQYF.

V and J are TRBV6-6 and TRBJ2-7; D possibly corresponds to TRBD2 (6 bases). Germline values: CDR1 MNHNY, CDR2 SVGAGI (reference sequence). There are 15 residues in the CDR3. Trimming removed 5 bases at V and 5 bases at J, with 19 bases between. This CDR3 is CASSQTSSASHEQYF. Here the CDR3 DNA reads TGTGCCAGCAGTCAGACTAGTTCGGCCAGCCACGAGCAGTACTTC.

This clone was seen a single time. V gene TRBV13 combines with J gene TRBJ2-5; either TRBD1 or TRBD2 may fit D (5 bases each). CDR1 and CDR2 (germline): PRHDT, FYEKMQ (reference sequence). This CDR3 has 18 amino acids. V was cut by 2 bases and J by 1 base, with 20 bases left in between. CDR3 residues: CASSLFREQLLRQETQYF. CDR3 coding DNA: TGTGCCAGCAGCTTATTCAGGGAGCAGCTTCTCCGCCAAGAGACCCAGTACTTC.

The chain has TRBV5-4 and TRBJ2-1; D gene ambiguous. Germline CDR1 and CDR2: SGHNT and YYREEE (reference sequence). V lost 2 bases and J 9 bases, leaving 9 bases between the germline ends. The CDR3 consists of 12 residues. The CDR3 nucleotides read TGTGCCAGCAGCTTCTTAGAAACTGAGCAGTTCTTC. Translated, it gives CASSFLETEQFF. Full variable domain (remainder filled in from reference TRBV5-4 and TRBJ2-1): ETGVTQSPTHLIKTRGQQVTLRCSSQSGHNTVSWYQQALGQGPQFIFQYYREEENGRGNFPPRFSGLQFPNYSSELNVNALELDDSALYLCASSFLETEQFFGPGTRLTVL.